Sequencing of this T cell receptor beta chain was carried out in a study of control samples from healthy donors and cancer patients. The CDR3 is made up of 15 amino acids. Trimming took off 0 bases at V and 5 bases at J, with 12 bases between the two ends. Germline lookup yields CDR1 SGHTS and CDR2 YDEGEE. Sequencing used immunoSEQ multiplex PCR; TCRdb keeps in-frame clones, though not all of them. Found here are 120,000 or so clones, about 95% of them singletons; the top ten hold 3.5% to 4%. This clonotype was obtained from a man younger than 45 in good health. Input material: blood. This chain uses TRBV5-8 with TRBJ1-5, with D perhaps TRBD1 (5 bases). The chain's CDR3 is CASSLAAGPDQPQHF. The DNA of the CDR3 is TGTGCCAGCAGCTTGGCCGCGGGACCCGATCAGCCCCAGCATTTT.